What follows are 13 T cell receptor beta chains derived from one specimen sequenced in a study of regulatory T cells in long-lasting Graves disease. Time point here: newly diagnosed GD, antithyroid drugs for less than 3 months. The authors made the TCR library using RNA they extracted from PBMCs. Researchers made TCR beta libraries by using iRepertoire HTBI primers and running Arm-PCR on CDR3 regions. Via MiXCR, TCRdb re-called the multiplex PCR reads, giving one row per CDR3 protein. Of 350,000 to 400,000 distinct CDR3 sequences in the sample, around 15% were seen once. These records were also assigned to another study, of T cells in Graves' hyperthyroidism and ophthalmopathy.

Sequencing was performed on peripheral blood mononuclear cells (PBMCs), taken at new diagnosis, from a patient treated with antithyroid drugs. These receptors all come from a woman under 30 with Graves disease.

This clonotype was counted at least ten times. The chain joins TRBV29-1 to TRBJ2-2; 8 positions agree with TRBD2. The V gene end was trimmed by 7 bases and the J gene end by 5 bases; junction bases not matched to a gene: 12. This CDR3 has 15 residues. Germline V gives CDR1 SQVTM, CDR2 ANQGSEA. The CDR3 coding sequence is TGCAGCGCCTACGAAGGACTAGCCGCGACCGGGGAGCTGTTTTTT. The encoded protein is CSAYEGLAATGELFF.

This clonotype appeared a few times. This rearrangement joins TRBV6-1 to TRBJ2-1; D not certain. The CDR3 is 12 amino acids. V was pared by 2 bases and J by 10 bases, with 9 bases between. Germline V gene data show CDR1 as MNHNS and CDR2 as SASEGT. As DNA, the CDR3 is TGTGCCAGCAGTGAAATAAGATTCGAGCAGTTCTTC. As protein: CASSEIRFEQFF.

The V gene is TRBV9, the J gene TRBJ2-7; D is unclear. Germline V gives CDR1 SGDLS, CDR2 YYNGEE. Trimming took off 3 bases at V and 0 bases at J, with 10 bases between the two ends. The CDR3 loop spans 14 amino acids. The CDR3 nucleotides read TGTGCCAGCAGCGCCTGGACGGACTCCTACGAGCAGTACTTC. Translation gives CASSAWTDSYEQYF. Drawing the rest from reference TRBV9 and TRBJ2-7, the complete variable domain is DSGVTQTPKHLITATGQRVTLRCSPRSGDLSVYWYQQSLDQGLQFLIQYYNGEERAKGNILERFSAQQFPDLHSELNLSSLELGDSALYFCASSAWTDSYEQYFGPGTRLTVT.

In this sample, this clonotype turned up a few times. The chain combines TRBV7-3 with TRBJ2-1; weak D call: TRBD2 (5 bases). The CDR3 has 14 amino acids. Per germline, CDR1 SGHTA and CDR2 FQGTGA. Trimming stripped 2 bases from V and 8 bases from J, with 13 bases between. The CDR3 coding sequence is TGTGCCAGCAGCTTAGGTCCGTTCGGGGATGAGCAGTTCTTC. As protein: CASSLGPFGDEQFF.

This clonotype showed up many times. V usage is TRBV9 and J usage is TRBJ1-6, with no clear D. There are 16 residues in the CDR3. Between the trimmed V and J ends, which lost 0 bases and 0 bases, there was a span of 7 bases. Germline V gives CDR1 SGDLS, CDR2 YYNGEE. CDR3: CASSVDVTSYNSPLHF. In DNA form, the CDR3 reads TGTGCCAGCAGCGTAGACGTAACCTCCTATAATTCACCCCTCCACTTT.

The V gene is TRBV5-6, the J gene TRBJ2-7; TRBD1 matches 8 bases. The CDR3 has 15 residues. The junction had 6 bases not matched to a gene; V was cut back by 3 bases and J by 1 base. Germline CDR1 reads SGHDT; CDR2 reads YYEEEE. The DNA of the CDR3 is TGTGCCAGCAGCTCTACGGGACAGGAGTCCTACGAGCAGTACTTC. Translated, it gives CASSSTGQESYEQYF.

This chain uses TRBV28 with TRBJ1-5; unclear D gene. The germline gives CDR1 MDHEN, CDR2 SYDVKM. The CDR3 is 12 amino acids. Trimming removed 3 bases at V and 7 bases at J, with 7 bases between. CDR3 nucleotides: TGTGCCAGCAGTTTCCCGGGACAGCCCCAGCATTTT. Protein product: CASSFPGQPQHF. The complete variable domain, with remaining parts taken from reference TRBV28 and TRBJ1-5, reads DVKVTQSSRYLVKRTGEKVFLECVQDMDHENMFWYRQDPGLGLRLIYFSYDVKMKEKGDIPEGYSVSREKKERFSLILESASTNQTSMYLCASSFPGQPQHFGDGTRLSIL.

This clonotype was counted ten times or more. The V and J genes are TRBV27 and TRBJ2-1, with 11 bases matching TRBD2. This CDR3 is 14 amino acids long. Trimming cost V 5 bases and J 9 bases; bases outside gene matches: 6. Germline CDR1 MNHEY, CDR2 SMNVEV (reference sequence). CDR3 region: CASSETSGVGEQFF. The CDR3 DNA reads as TGTGCCAGCAGTGAGACTAGCGGGGTTGGTGAGCAGTTCTTC.

There are many counts of this clonotype. The chain joins TRBV30 to TRBJ1-4; D remains unclear. CDR3 size: 13 residues. The germline V gene has CDR1 GTSNPN and CDR2 SVGIG (reference sequence). V was trimmed by 4 bases and J by 1 base, leaving 7 bases between them. The CDR3 DNA sequence: TGTGCCTGGACCTCACGAACTAATGAAAAACTGTTTTTT. Protein sequence: CAWTSRTNEKLFF.

This chain uses TRBV6-2 or TRBV6-3 with TRBJ2-1; D might be TRBD2 (6 bases). This CDR3 is built from 14 residues. Between the trimmed V and J ends, which lost 5 bases and 14 bases, there was a span of 22 bases. In germline, CDR1 is MNHEY, CDR2 SVGEGT. CDR3 bases: TGTGCCAGCAGTGAAGGGATCCGGGACGGGGGAAAGTTCTTC. It is translated as CASSEGIRDGGKFF.

This clonotype was seen many times. The gene calls are TRBV7-3 and TRBJ2-2; 9 bases align to TRBD2. The CDR3 length is 17 residues. The J segment lost 0 bases and the V segment lost 3 bases, leaving 5 bases of the junction unmatched. In germline, CDR1 is SGHTA, CDR2 FQGTGA. The CDR3 nucleotides are TGTGCCAGCAGCTTCCCTAGCGGGGATACGAACACCGGGGAGCTGTTTTTT. It is translated as CASSFPSGDTNTGELFF.

This clonotype showed up many times. The chain is built from TRBV28 and TRBJ2-1, with TRBD1 matching over 7 bases. Trimming at V came to 6 bases and at J to 11 bases, leaving 7 bases not matched to a gene. The CDR3 is 12 residues long. CDR1 and CDR2 (germline): MDHEN, SYDVKM. CDR3 coding DNA: TGTGCCAGCAGCCGTGGACAGGAGCAGCAGTTCTTC. Amino acids: CASSRGQEQQFF.

This clonotype was recorded at least ten times. This chain joins TRBV3-1 and TRBJ2-4; D is perhaps TRBD1 (5 bases). From germline, CDR1 is LGHDT and CDR2 YNNKEL (reference sequence). There are 15 residues in the CDR3. V dropped 2 bases and J dropped 1 base, with 9 bases sitting between them. CDR3 sequence: CASSQQGIAKNIQYF. The CDR3 region has the DNA TGTGCCAGCAGCCAACAGGGAATTGCCAAAAACATTCAGTACTTC.